Following are 4 T cell receptor beta chains from one sample sequenced in a study of cytomegalovirus exposure and HLA in healthy donors. Profiling relied on immunoSEQ multiplex PCR, and the TCRdb table lists in-frame clones only, not all of them. The sample has 120,000 or so clones, roughly 89% seen once. The sequenced sample was PBMCs. The receptor source for this set is a woman aged 18-29 years in good health and CMV-seronegative.

The rearrangement links TRBV7-9 to TRBJ2-1; 8 positions agree with TRBD2. The CDR3 runs to 14 residues. Trimming removed 5 bases from V and 7 bases from J; junction bases left unmatched: 7. CDR1 and CDR2 from the germline V gene are SEHNR and FQNEAQ (reference sequence). CDR3 sequence (DNA): TGTGCCAGCAGCGAACGGACTAGCAGTAATGAGCAGTTCTTC. Protein sequence: CASSERTSSNEQFF.

This chain connects TRBV30 to TRBJ1-5; D gene ambiguous. In germline, CDR1 is GTSNPN, CDR2 SVGIG (reference sequence). Trimming took 0 bases from V and 1 from J, leaving 7 bases between them. This CDR3 has 14 amino acids. CDR3 nucleotides: TGTGCCTGGAGTGTTTCGGGGAGCAATCAGCCCCAGCATTTT. It is translated as CAWSVSGSNQPQHF.

The chain recombines TRBV6-1 with TRBJ2-2; tentatively, D is TRBD2 (5 bases). The CDR3 is 13 amino acids. Germline values: CDR1 MNHNS, CDR2 SASEGT. V lost 6 bases, J lost 6 bases, and 11 bases lay in between. CDR3 sequence (DNA): TGTGCCAGCAGGTCTAGGCGGGCCGGGGAGCTGTTTTTT. This translates into CASRSRRAGELFF.

The rearrangement joins TRBV12-5 to TRBJ2-3; D may be TRBD2 (6 bases). Trimming left V 5 bases short and J 0 bases short, with 27 bases between. Germline CDR1 reads LGHNT; CDR2 reads FRNRAP. The CDR3 contains 20 residues. Here the CDR3 DNA reads TGTGCTAGTGGTCTTCTACACTCGACAGCCAGCGGGCTTAGCACAGATACGCAGTATTTT. This encodes CASGLLHSTASGLSTDTQYF.